The T cell receptor beta chain described here comes from a study of blood T cell repertoires in COVID-19. As for the study in general: Whether acute or convalescent, the COVID-19 samples came from the United States, Italy and Spain.

Each exposed participant met a COVID-19 case in the 2 weeks preceding study entry. The method was immunoSEQ multiplex PCR; TCRdb's version includes in-frame clones alone and lacks a portion of them. The profile shows 250,000 or so clones, about nine tenths of them singletons. Sequenced material: PBMCs or T cells enriched from blood (not recorded which). This clonotype originated in a man between 50 and 59 years old who had been exposed to COVID-19.

Written as DNA, the CDR3 is TGCGCCAGCAGTGAATGTTCGGGTGGCGGGGGGGGTAACGCAGATACGCAGTATTTT. Protein sequence: CASSECSGGGGGNADTQYF. The chain is built from TRBV10-1 and TRBJ2-3; 9 positions match TRBD2. The V and J ends lost 3 bases and 4 bases, in that order; junction bases with no gene match: 17. CDR1 is WNHNN and CDR2 is SYGVQD in the germline V gene (reference sequence). This CDR3 is built from 19 residues.